Below are 4 T cell receptor beta chains sequenced from a single sample in a study of cytomegalovirus exposure and HLA in healthy donors. A multiplex PCR was run with 60 Vbeta primers and 13 Jbeta primers. Clones were read by immunoSEQ multiplex PCR, and TCRdb kept only the in-frame ones, dropping some. In total, the table holds tens of thousands of clones. The material sequenced was PBMCs. All receptors come from a male donor in good health and CMV-seronegative.

Comment on this clone: At one boundary the junction diverges from the germline segment, which might be a read error. V gene TRBV7-7 combines with J gene TRBJ2-5; 7 bases align to TRBD2. Germline V gives CDR1 SSHAT, CDR2 FNYEAQ (reference sequence). The CDR3 is made up of 17 amino acids. Here the CDR3 DNA reads TGTGCTAGCAGCTGGGGGGGGGATCAGGGAGGGCGAAGAGAGCAGTACTTC. It yields the protein CASSWGGDQGGRREQYF. Using reference TRBV7-7 and TRBJ2-5 for the parts outside the CDR3, the full variable domain is GAGVSQSPRYKVTKRGQDVTLRCDPISSHATLYWYQQALGQGPEFLTYFNYEAQPDKSGLPSDRFSAERPEGSISTLTIQRTEQRDSAMYRCASSWGGDQGGRREQYFGPGTRLLVL.

The chain combines TRBV30 with TRBJ1-5; D is unresolved. The CDR3 runs 15 residues. The germline gives CDR1 GTSNPN, CDR2 SVGIG (reference sequence). V gave up 4 bases and J gave up 5 bases, with 18 bases separating them. DNA of the CDR3: TGTGCCTGGAACAAACAGTCTTCACCGGATCAGCCCCAGCATTTT. Translation: CAWNKQSSPDQPQHF.

The chain is built from TRBV19 and TRBJ1-2; 12 nucleotides line up with TRBD1. The junction had 4 bases not matched to a gene; V was cut back by 5 bases and J by 3 bases. Germline V CDR1 and CDR2: LNHDA, SQIVND (reference sequence). This CDR3 is 15 amino acids long. In DNA, the CDR3 is TGTGCCAGTAGTGTCGGGACAGGGGGCGACTATGGCTACACCTTC. It encodes CASSVGTGGDYGYTF. Supplemented by reference TRBV19 and TRBJ1-2, the full variable domain reads DGGITQSPKYLFRKEGQNVTLSCEQNLNHDAMYWYRQDPGQGLRLIYYSQIVNDFQKGDIAEGYSVSREKKESFPLTVTSAQKNPTAFYLCASSVGTGGDYGYTFGSGTRLTVV.

The V and J genes are TRBV25-1 and TRBJ2-5; the match to TRBD2 covers 11 bases. Per the germline V gene, CDR1 is MGHDK and CDR2 is SYGVNS. There are 16 residues in the CDR3. Unmatched junction bases numbered 11, after V lost 10 bases and J lost 1 base. The CDR3 loop is CAIPEGTSGGQETQYF. In DNA, the CDR3 is TGTGCCATCCCCGAGGGAACTAGCGGGGGCCAAGAGACCCAGTACTTC.